This T cell receptor beta chain was found in a study of blood T cell repertoires in COVID-19. Background on the study: T cells, B-cell-depleted T cells, or PBMCs supplied cDNA or gDNA.

The germline CDR1 and CDR2 sequences are LNHDA and SQIVND (reference sequence). Between the trimmed V and J ends, which lost 9 bases and 3 bases, there was a span of 20 bases. The CDR3 has 15 amino acids. Original analysis: Scientists estimated how many nucleated cells there were by amplifying reference gene primers. Sequencing was performed with immunoSEQ multiplex PCR; in TCRdb, only in-frame clones are kept and a portion is missing. V, J and clone size reflect that table, while D and trimming were determined from the DNA. Among around 31,000 clones listed, 75% to 90% were seen once. The sequence derives from a man aged 80 or over with acute or convalescent COVID-19. The gene calls are TRBV19 and TRBJ2-5; a weak D match, TRBD1 (5 bases). The sequenced sample consisted of peripheral blood. The CDR3: CASRVNGLLEETQYF. CDR3 nucleotides: TGTGCCAGCAGGGTGAACGGGCTCCTTGAAGAGACCCAGTACTTC.